The source of this TCR beta chain is a study of human T cells and chemical hapten exposure. The sample's time point: patch test 2, 6 weeks after DPC sensitization. The treatment was: therapeutic diphenylcyclopropenone sensitization with weekly scalp DPC. TCRdb re-called the RACE reads with MiXCR, one entry per CDR3 protein. The sample lists roughly 92,000 distinct CDR3 sequences; over 10% were seen once. Trimming cost V 5 bases and J 8 bases; bases outside gene matches: 9. The CDR3 totals 15 residues. Germline CDR1 SGHTA, CDR2 FQGTGA. This clonotype was counted a few times. Its specificity is unknown. Overall study results and limits: A positive correlation with patch test score was found for PT1 expanded TCR counts.

The chain carries TRBV7-3 and TRBJ2-3; 11 positions match TRBD2. The origin of this receptor is a woman aged 40 to 50 with alopecia areata. Some clones in this sample may be carry-over from other donors' samples. Here the sequenced sample was whole blood, taken in connection with sensitization to the hapten diphenylcyclopropenone (DPC). The CDR3 sequence: CASSPTSGALGTQYF. CDR3 in DNA: TGTGCCAGCAGCCCGACTAGCGGGGCCCTGGGTACGCAGTATTTT.